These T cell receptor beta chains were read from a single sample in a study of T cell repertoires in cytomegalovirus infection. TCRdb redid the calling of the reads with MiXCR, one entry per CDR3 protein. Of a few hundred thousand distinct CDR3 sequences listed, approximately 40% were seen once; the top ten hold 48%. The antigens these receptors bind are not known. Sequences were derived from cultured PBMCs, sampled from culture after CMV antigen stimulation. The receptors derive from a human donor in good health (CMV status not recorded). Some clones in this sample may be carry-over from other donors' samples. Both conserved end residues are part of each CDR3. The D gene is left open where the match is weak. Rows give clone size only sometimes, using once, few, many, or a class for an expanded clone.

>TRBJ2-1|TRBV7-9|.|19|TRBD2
CASSRLGLAGEKVDNEQFF
TGTGCCAGCAGCCGCCTCGGACTAGCGGGAGAAAAGGTCGACAATGAGCAGTTCTTC
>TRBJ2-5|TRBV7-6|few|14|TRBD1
CASSAGTGQETQYF
TGTGCCAGCAGCGCCGGGACAGGGCAAGAGACCCAGTACTTC
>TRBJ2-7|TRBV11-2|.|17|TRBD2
CASSPRTSGATAYEQYF
TGTGCCAGCAGCCCCAGGACTAGCGGGGCCACGGCCTACGAGCAGTACTTC
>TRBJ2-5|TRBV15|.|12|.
CATSRDQETQYF
TGTGCCACCAGCAGAGATCAGGAGACCCAGTACTTC
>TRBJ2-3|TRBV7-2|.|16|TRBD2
CASSPWGASGSNTQYF
TGTGCCAGCAGCCCCTGGGGGGCTAGCGGGAGCAATACGCAGTATTTT
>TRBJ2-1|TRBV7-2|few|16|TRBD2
CASSPTSAHFVREQFF
TGTGCCAGCAGCCCGACTAGCGCGCACTTCGTACGTGAGCAGTTCTTC
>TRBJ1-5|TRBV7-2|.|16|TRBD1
CASSHHVGQGNQPQHF
TGTGCCAGCAGCCACCACGTAGGACAGGGCAATCAGCCCCAGCATTTT
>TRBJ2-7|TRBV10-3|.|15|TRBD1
CAISESRNRGYEQYF
TGTGCCATCAGTGAGTCAAGAAACAGGGGCTACGAGCAGTACTTC
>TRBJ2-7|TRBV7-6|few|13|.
CASSLGGEYEQYF
TGTGCCAGCAGCTTAGGTGGCGAATACGAGCAGTACTTC
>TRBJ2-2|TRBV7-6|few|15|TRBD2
CASSLASGATGELFF
TGTGCCAGCAGCTTAGCTAGCGGGGCCACCGGGGAGCTGTTTTTT
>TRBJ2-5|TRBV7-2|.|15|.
CASSLASDPTRTQYF
TGTGCCAGCAGCTTAGCGTCGGACCCTACGAGGACCCAGTACTTC
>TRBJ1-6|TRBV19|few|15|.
CASREFISYNSPLHF
TGTGCCAGTAGGGAGTTCATCTCCTATAATTCACCCCTCCACTTT
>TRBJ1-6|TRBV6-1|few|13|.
CASSTGARSPLHF
TGTGCCAGCTCGACGGGGGCGCGTTCACCCCTCCACTTT
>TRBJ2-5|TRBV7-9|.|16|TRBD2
CASSPEWREFSETQYF
TGTGCCAGCAGCCCCGAGTGGCGGGAGTTCTCCGAGACCCAGTACTTC
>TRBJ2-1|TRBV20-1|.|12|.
CSAAGGYNEQFF
TGCAGTGCGGCCGGGGGATACAATGAGCAGTTCTTC
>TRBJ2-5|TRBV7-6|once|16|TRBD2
CASSIRLAGGAETQYF
TGTGCCAGCAGCATACGACTAGCGGGAGGTGCTGAGACCCAGTACTTC
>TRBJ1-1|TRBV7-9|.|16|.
CASSFSGQGRNTEAFF
TGTGCCAGCAGCTTCTCGGGGCAGGGAAGGAACACTGAAGCTTTCTTT
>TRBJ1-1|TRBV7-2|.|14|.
CASSLVHPGVKAFF
TGTGCCAGCAGCCTTGTCCACCCGGGAGTCAAAGCTTTCTTT
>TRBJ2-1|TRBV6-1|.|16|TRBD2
CASSEWGGGSYNEQFF
TGTGCCAGCAGTGAATGGGGCGGGGGATCCTACAATGAGCAGTTCTTC
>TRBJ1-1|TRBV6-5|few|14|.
CASSLGGEVTEAFF
TGTGCCAGCAGTCTGGGGGGGGAGGTGACTGAAGCTTTCTTT
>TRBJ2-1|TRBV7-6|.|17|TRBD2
CASSFSSGSVPYNEQFF
TGTGCCAGCAGCTTTTCGAGCGGGAGTGTTCCCTACAATGAGCAGTTCTTC
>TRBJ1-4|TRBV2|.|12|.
CASSVEAEKLFF
TGTGCCAGCAGTGTTGAGGCTGAAAAACTGTTTTTT
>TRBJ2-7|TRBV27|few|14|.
CASSWTVSSYEQYF
TGTGCCAGCAGTTGGACAGTTAGCTCCTACGAGCAGTACTTC
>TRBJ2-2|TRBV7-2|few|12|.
CASSPVTGELFF
TGTGCCAGCAGCCCCGTGACCGGGGAGCTGTTTTTT
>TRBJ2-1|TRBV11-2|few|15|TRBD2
CASRGLAGYRNEQFF
TGTGCCAGCAGGGGACTAGCGGGATATCGCAATGAGCAGTTCTTC
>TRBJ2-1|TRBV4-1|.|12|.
CASSQADNEQFF
TGCGCCAGCAGCCAAGCGGACAATGAGCAGTTCTTC
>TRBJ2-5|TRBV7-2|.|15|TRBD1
CASSWTGGWQETQYF
TGTGCCAGCAGCTGGACAGGGGGTTGGCAAGAGACCCAGTACTTC
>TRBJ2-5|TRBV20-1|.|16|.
CSARGFLEIRQETQYF
TGCAGTGCTAGGGGGTTTTTAGAAATCAGACAAGAGACCCAGTACTTC
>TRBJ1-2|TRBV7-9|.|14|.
CASSPPGLNYGYTF
TGTGCCAGCAGCCCCCCGGGACTGAACTATGGCTACACCTTC
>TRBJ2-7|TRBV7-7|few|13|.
CASSVAQGYEQYF
TGTGCCAGCAGCGTAGCCCAGGGGTACGAGCAGTACTTC